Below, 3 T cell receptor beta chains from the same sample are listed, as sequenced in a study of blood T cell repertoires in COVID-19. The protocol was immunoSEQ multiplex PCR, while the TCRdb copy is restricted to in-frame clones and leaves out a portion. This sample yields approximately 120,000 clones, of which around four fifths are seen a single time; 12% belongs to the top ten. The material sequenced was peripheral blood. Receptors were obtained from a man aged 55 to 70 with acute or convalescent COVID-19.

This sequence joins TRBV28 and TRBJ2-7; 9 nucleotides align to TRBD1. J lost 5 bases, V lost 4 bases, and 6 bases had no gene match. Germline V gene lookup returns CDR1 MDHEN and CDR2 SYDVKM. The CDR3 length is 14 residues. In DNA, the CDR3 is TGTGCCAGCAGTTCATACAGGGGGCAAAACGAGCAGTACTTC. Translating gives CASSSYRGQNEQYF.

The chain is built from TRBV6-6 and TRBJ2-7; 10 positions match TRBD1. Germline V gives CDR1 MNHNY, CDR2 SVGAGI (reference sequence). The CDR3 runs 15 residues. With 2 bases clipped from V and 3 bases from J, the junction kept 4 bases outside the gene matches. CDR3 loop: CASSYQGQGIYEQYF. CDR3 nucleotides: TGTGCCAGCAGTTACCAGGGACAGGGGATCTACGAGCAGTACTTC.

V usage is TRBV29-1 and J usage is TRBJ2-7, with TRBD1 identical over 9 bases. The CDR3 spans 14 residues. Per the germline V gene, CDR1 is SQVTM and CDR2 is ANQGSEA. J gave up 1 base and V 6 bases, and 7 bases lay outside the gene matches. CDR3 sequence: CSVARTGASYEQYF. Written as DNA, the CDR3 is TGCAGCGTCGCGAGGACAGGGGCGTCCTACGAGCAGTACTTC.